This T cell receptor beta chain was captured in a study of blood T cell repertoires in COVID-19 (dated by TCRdb to the early 2020s). At the level of the whole study: Samples covering the acute and convalescent phases of COVID-19 were provided by collaborators in the United States, Italy and Spain. Where available, HLA class I and class II types were obtained from metadata supplied by the sample provider rather than from assay-based typing. Sample metadata almost always included a de-identified subject ID, COVID-19 status, age in years and sex. The dataset comprised deeply sampled blood TCRbeta repertoires from subjects exposed to, actively infected with, or recovered from COVID-19. The repertoires were made available in a free public database intended to serve as a resource for research on the immune response to SARS-CoV-2. Samples were obtained from the ongoing ImmuneRACE study (first 160 participants) and from over 1,000 subjects provided by 6 global collaborators. The prospective study material was composed of cDNA or gDNA derived from T cells, B-cell-depleted T cells, or PBMCs.

What the authors observed across the whole study: Clinical and demographic metadata were provided uncurated, with the amount varying by source and participant.

The immunoSEQ Assay, a bias-controlled multiplex PCR, was used to amplify TCRbeta CDR3 regions from genomic DNA. Regarding the original processing steps: The number of nucleated cells in each sample was estimated by amplification of reference gene primers within the assay. To quantify the absolute abundance of each unique TCRbeta CDR3 rearrangement, sequence reads were collapsed and filtered. For each sample, productive Simpson clonality was calculated as the square root of Simpson's diversity index over productive rearrangements. TCRdb obtained this table from immuneACCESS and retained in-frame rearrangements with V and J assigned. These tables miss some clones; where compared with another copy, unresolved V genes account for less than half of the shortfall, and the remainder is unexplained. That table supplies the V and J calls and clone size; D and trimming were determined from the DNA. Across this sample there are fewer than 350,000 clones, with roughly nine tenths seen only once. The ten largest clones represent 9.5% to 15% of the sample.

Looking up the germline V gene (reference sequence) yields CDR1 SGHNT and CDR2 YYREEE. There are 14 amino acids in the CDR3, from cysteine to phenylalanine inclusive. The sequence is cut down to CDR3 DNA, 42 bases in frame from base 1. The trim is 4 bases for V and 0 bases for J, with a gap of 8 bases between the germline ends. Remarks on this clone: The antigen it recognizes is unknown. No base qualities exist here, and no much larger clone lies one base off it.

One collaborating source in Seattle enrolled patients during active infection and followed them longitudinally through the course of disease. Each collaborating institution followed its own protocols to collect whole blood in K2EDTA tubes. For TCRbeta analysis, collaborators shipped samples as frozen whole blood, isolated PBMCs, or DNA extracted from either of those sample types. The receptor's source is a woman aged 25 to 39 with COVID-19, enrolled during active disease. The V and J genes are TRBV5-4 and TRBJ2-1; the D region possibly corresponds to TRBD2 (6 bases align). Specimen: peripheral blood. The nucleotides are TGTGCCAGCAGCAAGGGACTCTCCTACAATGAGCAGTTCTTC. Its translation reads: CASSKGLSYNEQFF.